This T cell receptor beta chain appears in the sequencing data of a study of T-cell reconstitution after alpha-beta-depleted transplantation in children. Whole-study findings and limits: Day-60 TCRbeta diversity that was high in some patients was derived from surviving recipient T cells and thymic progenitors.

Preparation of the TCRbeta library involved a method that used unique molecular identifiers. TCRdb re-called the PCR reads through MiXCR, storing one row per CDR3 protein. The sample yields about 580,000 distinct CDR3 sequences, 25% to 30% seen once. Trimming removed 4 bases from V and 3 bases from J, with 7 bases in between. The CDR3 is made up of 12 amino acids. CDR1 is SEHNR and CDR2 is FQNEAQ in the germline V gene (reference sequence). With regard to this clonotype: Its cognate antigen is unknown.

This clonotype was obtained from a boy younger than two with Wiskott-Aldrich syndrome, due to receive a stem cell transplant. This specimen was PBMCs, taken before TCRalphabeta/CD19-depleted stem cell transplant. This sequence joins TRBV7-9 and TRBJ2-7; D is unresolved. CDR3 protein: CASSSNNYEQYF. DNA of the CDR3: TGTGCCAGCAGCTCCAACAACTACGAGCAGTACTTC. The whole variable domain, filled in from reference TRBV7-9 and TRBJ2-7, reads DTGVSQNPRHKITKRGQNVTFRCDPISEHNRLYWYRQTLGQGPEFLTYFQNEAQLEKSRLLSDRFSAERPKGSFSTLEIQRTEQGDSAMYLCASSSNNYEQYFGPGTRLTVT.